This TCR beta chain was captured in a study of shared clonotypes between healthy human individuals. Study observations and caveats: Read depth was anticipated to influence clonotype sharing among donors.

Loaded into unsorted PBMC replicate PCRs was roughly 300 ng DNA, about 30,000 T cell genomes. The table came from immunoSEQ multiplex PCR; TCRdb's copy has only in-frame clones and leaves some out. The profile shows some 450,000 clones, about 74% of them singletons. The CDR3 contains 13 residues. The germline V gene encodes CDR1 GTSNPN and CDR2 SVGIG (reference sequence). A note on this clone: Its target is not known. This likely stems from a read error, as it lies one base from a far larger clone.

Material: PBMCs. V gene TRBV30 combines with J gene TRBJ1-1; weak D call: TRBD1 (5 bases). The TCR was taken from a woman in her thirties or forties in good health. Some clones in this sample may be carry-over from other donors' samples. CDR3 coding DNA: TGTGCCCGGAGTCCCCGGGGGAGCACTGAAGCTTTCTTT. Protein: CARSPRGSTEAFF.